This T cell receptor (beta chain) was sequenced for a study of shared clonotypes between healthy human individuals. Study-level results: Generally, naive subsets (rather than memory subsets) showed larger estimated richness.

Donors were Caucasian adults residing in Nashville, Tennessee, USA. The V end lost 5 bases, the J end lost 14 bases, and 22 bases lay between the germline ends. CDR3 length equals 15 residues. Germline-derived CDR1 and CDR2 are MNHEY and SMNVEV (reference sequence). To note about this clone: The antigen remains unidentified.

Here immunoSEQ multiplex PCR was the method, and the copy in TCRdb shows in-frame clones only, minus some. The table has roughly 2 million clones, approximately 96% seen once. The chain couples TRBV27 to TRBJ1-6; D may be TRBD1 (5 bases). This clonotype was obtained from a man between 18 and 29 years old in good health. Sequencing was performed on naive CD4+ T cells sorted from blood. Indicated subset: CD45RA+ positively selected. CDR3 sequence: CASSRGTQLGVSLHF. In nucleotides, the CDR3 is TGTGCCAGCAGTCGGGGGACGCAACTCGGGGTGTCCCTCCACTTT.